These T cell receptor beta chains were read from a single sample in a study of blood T cell repertoires in COVID-19. The repertoire was sequenced with immunoSEQ multiplex PCR; TCRdb's copy has only in-frame clones and lacks some. The table has roughly 200,000 clones, approximately 80% seen once. The material sequenced was peripheral blood. The origin of the receptors is an elderly woman with COVID-19, enrolled during active disease. Each CDR3 is given with its conserved first and last residue. The D gene is left open where the match is weak. Size values are once, few and many counts, or a class for expanded clones, and some rows have none.

CDR3 length,D gene,V gene,clone size,J gene,CDR3 protein,CDR3 DNA
15,.,TRBV29-1,.,TRBJ2-1,CSVEEGKRIRNEQFF,TGCAGCGTTGAAGAGGGGAAGCGGATCCGCAATGAGCAGTTCTTC
14,.,TRBV27,.,TRBJ1-1,CASSGRGGGTEAFF,TGTGCCAGCAGTGGCAGGGGCGGAGGCACTGAAGCTTTCTTT
16,.,TRBV5-1,.,TRBJ2-3,CASSERQVPGVDTQYF,TGCGCCAGCAGCGAAAGACAGGTTCCAGGGGTAGATACGCAGTATTTT
14,TRBD2,TRBV5-1,once,TRBJ2-3,CASSTSGGTDTQYF,TGCGCCAGCAGCACGAGCGGGGGCACAGATACGCAGTATTTT
15,TRBD1,TRBV28,.,TRBJ1-3,CASSTGTGGGNTIYF,TGTGCCAGCAGTACCGGGACAGGGGGTGGAAACACCATATATTTT
13,.,TRBV11-2,once,TRBJ2-5,CASSSTPLETQYF,TGTGCCAGCAGCTCAACTCCATTGGAGACCCAGTACTTC
14,TRBD1,TRBV5-5,once,TRBJ1-3,CASSLQGAGNTIYF,TGTGCCAGCAGCTTACAGGGGGCTGGAAACACCATATATTTT
14,.,TRBV13,.,TRBJ1-2,CASSPLDRRNGYTF,TGTGCCAGCAGTCCCTTAGACAGGAGAAATGGCTACACCTTC
15,TRBD2,TRBV14,.,TRBJ2-1,CASSPQRGPYNEQFF,TGTGCCAGCAGCCCACAGCGGGGGCCCTACAATGAGCAGTTCTTC
13,TRBD1,TRBV28,.,TRBJ2-1,CASPRTGTNEQFF,TGTGCCAGCCCTCGGACAGGGACCAATGAGCAGTTCTTC
14,TRBD1,TRBV6-5,.,TRBJ1-2,CASRKEAGGHGYTF,TGTGCCAGCAGAAAAGAGGCAGGGGGCCATGGCTACACCTTC
14,.,TRBV20-1,.,TRBJ1-3,CSASPPGRRNTIYF,TGCAGTGCTAGTCCGCCAGGGAGGAGGAACACCATATATTTT
14,.,TRBV7-9,.,TRBJ1-1,CASSFTGLNTEAFF,TGTGCCAGCAGCTTTACAGGGCTGAACACTGAAGCTTTCTTT
14,TRBD1,TRBV19,.,TRBJ2-5,CASSIGTGGETQYF,TGTGCCAGTAGTATTGGGACAGGCGGGGAGACCCAGTACTTC
17,TRBD1,TRBV19,.,TRBJ1-5,CASSIDTQGLGNQPQHF,TGTGCCAGTAGTATAGATACACAGGGGTTAGGCAATCAGCCCCAGCATTTT
14,.,TRBV27,.,TRBJ2-3,CASRRSASTDTQYF,TGTGCCAGCCGGAGGTCAGCGAGCACAGATACGCAGTATTTT
17,.,TRBV12-5,once,TRBJ1-2,CASAISTEVARVYGYTF,TGTGCTAGTGCCATTTCCACCGAGGTGGCCAGGGTCTATGGCTACACCTTC
13,TRBD1,TRBV12-3/TRBV12-4,.,TRBJ1-1,CASSLGTGRSAFF,TGTGCCAGCAGTTTGGGGACAGGGAGGTCGGCTTTCTTT
14,.,TRBV4-1,.,TRBJ2-2,CASSQGEVAGELFF,TGCGCCAGCAGCCAAGGCGAAGTGGCCGGGGAGCTGTTTTTT
17,TRBD2,TRBV2,.,TRBJ2-1,CASSEALAGARRDEQFF,TGTGCCAGCAGTGAAGCACTAGCGGGGGCCCGAAGGGATGAGCAGTTCTTC
16,.,TRBV27,.,TRBJ2-1,CASSFSRISSYNEQFF,TGTGCCAGCAGTTTCAGTCGCATAAGCTCCTACAATGAGCAGTTCTTC
15,TRBD1,TRBV27,few,TRBJ1-1,CASSLHHRGNTEAFF,TGTGCCAGCAGTCTCCACCACAGGGGGAACACTGAAGCTTTCTTT
14,TRBD2,TRBV27,.,TRBJ2-7,CASRISGGVYEQYF,TGTGCCAGCAGAATTAGCGGGGGAGTCTACGAGCAGTACTTC
13,.,TRBV6-5,.,TRBJ2-7,CASSQGQLYEQYF,TGTGCCAGCAGCCAAGGACAGCTCTACGAGCAGTACTTC
13,.,TRBV5-4,.,TRBJ2-5,CASSLTSQETQYF,TGTGCCAGCAGCTTAACCAGTCAAGAGACCCAGTACTTC
11,.,TRBV7-9,few,TRBJ2-1,CASTRFGEQFF,TGTGCCAGCACCCGGTTCGGTGAGCAGTTCTTC
16,TRBD1,TRBV12-5,.,TRBJ2-5,CASGFVRDREQETQYF,TGTGCTAGTGGTTTCGTCCGGGACAGGGAACAAGAGACCCAGTACTTC
16,.,TRBV7-3,.,TRBJ2-3,CASSPSAGLVSDTQYF,TGTGCCAGCAGCCCTTCTGCGGGACTGGTCTCGGATACGCAGTATTTT
15,.,TRBV5-1,few,TRBJ2-3,CASSPGTLSTDTQYF,TGCGCCAGCAGCCCCGGGACACTCAGCACAGATACGCAGTATTTT
12,.,TRBV6-5,.,TRBJ1-1,CASGLQRGGAFF,TGTGCCAGCGGACTGCAAAGGGGGGGAGCTTTCTTT
13,.,TRBV12-5,.,TRBJ2-3,CASGSGTPTTQYF,TGTGCTAGTGGTTCGGGGACACCGACTACGCAGTATTTT
12,.,TRBV19,.,TRBJ1-4,CASSATNEKLFF,TGTGCCAGTAGCGCAACTAATGAAAAACTGTTTTTT
15,TRBD1,TRBV5-1,.,TRBJ1-1,CASRRIGTGNTEAFF,TGCGCCAGCAGGCGAATCGGGACAGGGAACACTGAAGCTTTCTTT
15,.,TRBV20-1,.,TRBJ1-5,CSASVRRTGFQPQHF,TGCAGTGCTAGTGTGCGGAGAACGGGATTTCAGCCCCAGCATTTT
15,.,TRBV11-2,.,TRBJ1-6,CASSSQAGGNSPLHF,TGTGCCAGCAGCTCACAGGCTGGTGGGAATTCACCCCTCCACTTT
14,.,TRBV21-1,.,TRBJ2-5,CASRGQGGLETQYF,TGTGCCAGCCGCGGACAGGGGGGGTTAGAGACCCAGTACTTC
13,TRBD2,TRBV4-2,.,TRBJ2-5,CASRGTSGETQYF,TGTGCCAGCAGAGGGACTAGCGGGGAGACCCAGTACTTC
14,.,TRBV2,.,TRBJ2-1,CASSAREKYNEQFF,TGTGCCAGCAGTGCCCGGGAGAAATACAATGAGCAGTTCTTC
15,.,TRBV3-1/TRBV3-2,.,TRBJ1-3,CASSQGTRSGNTIYF,TGTGCCAGCAGCCAAGGAACAAGATCTGGAAACACCATATATTTT
15,.,TRBV6-5,.,TRBJ1-2,CASRTLKEPLGGYTF,TGTGCCAGCAGAACCCTAAAGGAGCCCTTGGGTGGCTACACCTTC
16,TRBD1,TRBV5-1,.,TRBJ2-1,CASSEAAGTGRNEQFF,TGCGCCAGCAGCGAAGCAGCCGGGACAGGACGCAATGAGCAGTTCTTC
18,.,TRBV29-1,.,TRBJ2-3,CSVAPTATPWFTQDTQYF,TGCAGCGTCGCTCCCACTGCAACCCCCTGGTTTACACAGGATACGCAGTATTTT
16,.,TRBV18,.,TRBJ2-7,CASSPLMGQQNYEQYF,TGTGCCAGCTCACCACTTATGGGGCAGCAAAATTACGAGCAGTACTTC